This T cell receptor beta chain came from a study of T cells after yellow fever vaccination. This clonotype has only a few counts. CDR1 and CDR2 (germline): SGHTA, FQGNSA. CDR3 size: 14 residues. V trimming: 5 bases; J trimming: 4 bases; junction bases outside the gene matches: 6. TCRdb reanalysed the 5' RACE reads using MiXCR and keeps one entry per CDR3 protein. The repertoire includes hundreds of thousands of distinct CDR3 sequences, roughly an eighth of them detected once, and approximately 15% sits in the top ten. The sequencing used PBMCs, collected on the day of the yellow fever booster vaccination. The sequence was collected from a man younger than 40 who received the YFV17D yellow fever vaccine. This chain joins TRBV7-2 and TRBJ2-3; 7 nucleotides agree with TRBD2. The CDR3 nucleotides read TGTGCCAGCAGCATTGGGGCGGGAGCAGATACGCAGTATTTT. It yields the protein CASSIGAGADTQYF.